Listed below are T cell receptor beta chains from one sample, sequenced in a study of shared clonotypes between healthy human individuals. TCRdb's table, derived via immunoSEQ multiplex PCR, lists solely in-frame clones and lacks some. The data show around 2.1 million clones, 90% to 95% seen once. The sample comprised naive CD8+ T cells from PBMCs. All receptors derive from a man aged 18-30 years in good health. Some clones in this sample may be carry-over from other donors' samples. The CDR3 runs from the conserved cysteine through the conserved F or W. Expanded clones are given a class, and other clones once, few, many or no size at all.

j_gene: TRBJ2-2
len: 13
abundance: .
v_gene: TRBV2
CDR3aa: CASRGTGSGELFF

j_gene: TRBJ1-2
len: 18
abundance: .
v_gene: TRBV27
CDR3aa: CASSLPRGQGGLNYGYTF

j_gene: TRBJ2-7
len: 14
abundance: once
v_gene: TRBV19
CDR3aa: CASTPGLASNEQYF

j_gene: TRBJ2-7
len: 12
abundance: .
v_gene: TRBV7-9
CDR3aa: CASSLGSYEQYF

j_gene: TRBJ2-7
len: 13
abundance: .
v_gene: TRBV27
CDR3aa: CASRQRGSYEQYF

j_gene: TRBJ2-7
len: 16
abundance: .
v_gene: TRBV4-2
CDR3aa: CASSQAGTSGPYEQYF

j_gene: TRBJ2-7
len: 16
abundance: .
v_gene: TRBV4-2
CDR3aa: CASSLLGSFLPTEQYF

j_gene: TRBJ2-7
len: 15
abundance: .
v_gene: TRBV28
CDR3aa: CASSLLFRRSYEQYF

j_gene: TRBJ2-1
len: 18
abundance: .
v_gene: TRBV9
CDR3aa: CASSVALTRGSSYNEQFF

j_gene: TRBJ2-7
len: 14
abundance: .
v_gene: TRBV29-1
CDR3aa: CSVALAGGIYEQYF

j_gene: TRBJ2-1
len: 15
abundance: .
v_gene: TRBV11-2
CDR3aa: CASSPGTTSYNEQFF

j_gene: TRBJ2-1
len: 16
abundance: once
v_gene: TRBV4-1
CDR3aa: CASSQPAGESYNEQFF

j_gene: TRBJ2-7
len: 14
abundance: .
v_gene: TRBV9
CDR3aa: CASSVGETPYEQYF

j_gene: TRBJ2-6
len: 16
abundance: .
v_gene: TRBV27
CDR3aa: CASSLSAGAGANVLTF

j_gene: TRBJ2-7
len: 15
abundance: once
v_gene: TRBV11-1
CDR3aa: CASSAWTETPYEQYF

j_gene: TRBJ2-7
len: 15
abundance: .
v_gene: TRBV19
CDR3aa: CASSILGTGRGVQYF

j_gene: TRBJ2-7
len: 13
abundance: .
v_gene: TRBV6-1
CDR3aa: CASSLRTGYEQYF

j_gene: TRBJ2-3
len: 15
abundance: once
v_gene: TRBV6-5
CDR3aa: CASSYSVTLTDTQYF

j_gene: TRBJ2-7
len: 15
abundance: .
v_gene: TRBV11-2
CDR3aa: CASSWHPDPDYEQYF

j_gene: TRBJ2-7
len: 11
abundance: .
v_gene: TRBV7-6
CDR3aa: CASSARNEQYF

j_gene: TRBJ2-7
len: 14
abundance: .
v_gene: TRBV28
CDR3aa: CASSFPGTAYEQYF

j_gene: TRBJ2-6
len: 15
abundance: .
v_gene: TRBV6-5
CDR3aa: CASSPLISGANVLTF

j_gene: TRBJ2-7
len: 12
abundance: .
v_gene: TRBV5-6
CDR3aa: CASSLRGGEQYF

j_gene: TRBJ2-2
len: 13
abundance: once
v_gene: TRBV7-7
CDR3aa: CASSFPSTGELFF

j_gene: TRBJ1-3
len: 15
abundance: .
v_gene: TRBV28
CDR3aa: CASSLYQGVQNTIYF

j_gene: TRBJ2-4
len: 16
abundance: .
v_gene: TRBV7-9
CDR3aa: CASSIAQGPLLGIQYF

j_gene: TRBJ1-2
len: 13
abundance: .
v_gene: TRBV6-6
CDR3aa: CASSTRQDGGYTF

j_gene: TRBJ2-7
len: 13
abundance: .
v_gene: TRBV7-8
CDR3aa: CASRESGPYEQYF